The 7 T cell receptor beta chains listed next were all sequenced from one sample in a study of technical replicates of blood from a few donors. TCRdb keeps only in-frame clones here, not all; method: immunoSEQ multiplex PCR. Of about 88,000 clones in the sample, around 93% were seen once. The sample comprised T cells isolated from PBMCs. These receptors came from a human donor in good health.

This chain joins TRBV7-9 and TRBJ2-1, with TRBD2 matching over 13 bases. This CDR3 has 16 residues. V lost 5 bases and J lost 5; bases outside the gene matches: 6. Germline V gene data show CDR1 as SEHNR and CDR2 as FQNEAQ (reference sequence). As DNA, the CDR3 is TGTGCCAGCAGCCCGACTAGCGGGAGGCCTCACAATGAGCAGTTCTTC. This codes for CASSPTSGRPHNEQFF.

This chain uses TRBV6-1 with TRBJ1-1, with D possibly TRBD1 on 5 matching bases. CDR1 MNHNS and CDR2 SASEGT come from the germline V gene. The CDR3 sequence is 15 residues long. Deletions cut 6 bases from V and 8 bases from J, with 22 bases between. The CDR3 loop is CASRGLVGRPLEAFF. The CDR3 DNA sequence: TGTGCCAGCAGGGGGCTGGTGGGGCGTCCTCTAGAAGCTTTCTTT.

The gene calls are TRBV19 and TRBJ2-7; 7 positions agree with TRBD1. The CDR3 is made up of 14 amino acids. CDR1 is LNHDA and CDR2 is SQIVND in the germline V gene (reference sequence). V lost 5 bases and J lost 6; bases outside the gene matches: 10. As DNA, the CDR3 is TGTGCCAGTAGTGGGGGACAGCCGGCGGGCGAGCAGTACTTC. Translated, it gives CASSGGQPAGEQYF.

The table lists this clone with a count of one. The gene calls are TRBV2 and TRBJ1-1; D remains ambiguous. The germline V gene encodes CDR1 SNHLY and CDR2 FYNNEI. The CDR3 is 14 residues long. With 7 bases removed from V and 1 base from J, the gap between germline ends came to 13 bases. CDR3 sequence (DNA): TGTGCCAGCATCCGATCGGGGAGGAACACTGAAGCTTTCTTT. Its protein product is CASIRSGRNTEAFF.

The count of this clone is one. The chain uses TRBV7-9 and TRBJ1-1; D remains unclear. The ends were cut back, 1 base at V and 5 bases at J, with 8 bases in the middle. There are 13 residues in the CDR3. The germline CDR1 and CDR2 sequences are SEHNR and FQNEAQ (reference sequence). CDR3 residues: CASSLDGRTEAFF. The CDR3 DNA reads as TGTGCCAGCAGCTTAGACGGGAGGACTGAAGCTTTCTTT.

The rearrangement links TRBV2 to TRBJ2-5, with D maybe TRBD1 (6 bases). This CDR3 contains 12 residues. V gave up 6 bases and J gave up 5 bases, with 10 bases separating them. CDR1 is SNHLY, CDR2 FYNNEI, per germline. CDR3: CASRGTSETQYF. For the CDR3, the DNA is TGTGCCAGCAGGGGGACATCTGAGACCCAGTACTTC.

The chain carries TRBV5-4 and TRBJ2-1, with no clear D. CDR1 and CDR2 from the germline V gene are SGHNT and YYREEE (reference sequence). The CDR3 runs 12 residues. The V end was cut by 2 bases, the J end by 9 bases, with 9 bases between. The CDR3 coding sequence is TGTGCCAGCAGCTTACCAGATGGTGAGCAGTTCTTC. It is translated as CASSLPDGEQFF. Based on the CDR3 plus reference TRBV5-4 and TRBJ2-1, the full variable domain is ETGVTQSPTHLIKTRGQQVTLRCSSQSGHNTVSWYQQALGQGPQFIFQYYREEENGRGNFPPRFSGLQFPNYSSELNVNALELDDSALYLCASSLPDGEQFFGPGTRLTVL.